The entry below describes one T cell receptor beta chain. This clonotype has more than one count but fewer than ten. Its target antigen remains unknown. No much larger clone is present one base from it, and per-base qualities are unavailable. The method behind the library was 5' RACE. TCRdb shows the sequencer as Illumina HiSeq 2000. Template switching added a universal primer binding site, and the final cDNA carried a unique molecular identifier that allowed TCR cDNA molecules to be counted accurately. Specific primers in the conserved constant-segment region were used to synthesize first-strand cDNA for the TCR alpha and beta chains. To control for contamination, every cDNA library was double barcoded, receiving both a SMART-Mk sample barcode and Illumina barcodes. TruSeq adapter sequences and Illumina sample barcodes were added in two successive PCR steps. The Illumina HiSeq platform was used with custom primers to sequence TCR alpha and beta cDNA libraries. The source study handled its data this way. MiGEC processed the raw reads to extract unique molecular identifiers, while MiXCR was used to determine the CDR3 positions. For each individual, recombination models were inferred using an EM algorithm with the repgenHMM and IGoR tools. Shared clonotype analysis was performed with the tcR package in R, normalizing sharing by the product of cloneset sizes. Out-of-frame nonproductive sequences were analyzed to study raw recombination free of thymic and clonal selection effects. The public sequencing data were trimmed at Q25 with fastp and processed into clonotypes with MiXCR by TCRdb, which kept only in-frame beta chains. Under each unique CDR3 protein, matching rows form one entry showing the most common genes and DNA. These V and J calls derive from TCRdb rather than the authors' analysis. Here the sample has 350,000 or so distinct CDR3 sequences; around 9% occur a single time. In total, the top ten clones hold roughly 8.7% of the sample.

The data derive from a study of identical twins (dated by TCRdb to about 2016). Turning to the overall study: The study deep-sequenced TCR alpha and beta repertoires from monozygotic twins, unrelated adults of various ages and cord blood to test whether fetal clonotypes persist. To rule out contamination, the twin experiments were replicated at different times with different library preparation protocols.

What the study reported, not specific to this receptor: Zero-insertion analyses could be partly confounded by invariant T cells such as MAIT and iNKT, though diverse VJ usage argued against such confounding for most clonotypes. Compared with coincidental sharing between unrelated individuals, an excess of low generation-probability sequences was observed among out-of-frame TCR alpha sequences shared between twins. A weaker excess of twin sharing was found in beta out-of-frame sequences because the signal-to-noise ratio was lowered by fewer shared sequences. Because the same donors could not be followed over many years, conclusions were based on cross-sectional statistical analysis. Abundant cord blood beta clonotypes had fewer insertions, young adult naive repertoires showed a similar but weaker trend, and memory repertoires showed no such trend. In monozygotic twins, recombination models systematically underestimated out-of-frame TCR alpha sharing, but the models matched the sharing seen between unrelated individuals.

All donors were healthy Caucasians. The researchers also sequenced three unrelated adults who were not twins: a male aged 18 to 29, a male aged 50 to 59, and a female aged 50 to 59. Miltenyi CD45RO+ enrichment and human naive T-cell isolation kits were used to isolate memory (CD45RO+) and naive T cells from PBMC. This receptor was obtained from a woman aged 45-60 years in good health. The sample taken for sequencing was naive T cells sorted from blood. The intended sense of this specimen's cell subset or site label: cells isolated with a human naive T-cell isolation kit.

The sequenced DNA: TGCAGTGCTAGACCCGGGACAGCGAACACTGAAGCTTTCTTT. Translated, this is CSARPGTANTEAFF. The chain joins TRBV20-1 to TRBJ1-1, with TRBD1 matching 7 junction bases. There are 14 amino acids in the CDR3, from cysteine to phenylalanine inclusive. Only the CDR3 portion is preserved as DNA: 42 bases, with reading frame beginning at the first base. CDR1 and CDR2 are drawn from the germline V gene (reference sequence): DFQATT, SNEGSKA. V lost 2 bases and J lost 1 base, and the count of bases not matched to a germline gene is 4.